This T cell receptor beta chain emerged from a study of molecular identifiers for immune sequencing clone quantification. Details on this clonotype: A much bigger clone sits one base away, suggesting this may be a read error.

Naive CD8 libraries came from approximately 20,000 to 1,000,000 sorted cells with 10%, 30% or 50% RNA. Via MiXCR, TCRdb re-called the PCR reads, giving one row per CDR3 protein. Altogether around 470,000 distinct CDR3 sequences are present, around 21% being singletons, with the ten largest covering about 0.8%. Germline V CDR1 and CDR2: LNHDA, SQIVND (reference sequence). This CDR3 spans 15 amino acids. V and J are TRBV19 and TRBJ2-7; D is unclear. The sample was naive CD8+ T cells from blood, with Jurkat cell RNA spiked in. Subset meaning: FACS-sorted CD8+CD4-CCR7+CD45RA+ naive T cells. The clonotype originates from a human donor in good health. Some libraries in this study had Jurkat cell RNA spiked in. In DNA, the CDR3 is TGTGCCAGTAGTATAGGGGTCGGACCACCGTACGAGCATTACTTC. Its translation: CASSIGVGPPYEHYF.